A selection of T cell receptor beta chains follows, all from one sample in a study of blood T cells in healthy people across ages. A single record per CDR3 protein comes from TCRdb applying MiXCR to the 5' RACE reads. The repertoire holds 950,000 to 1,200,000 distinct CDR3 sequences, with under 40% as singletons. The specimen was blood. The receptors here all came from a young man in good health. Both conserved end residues are part of each CDR3. A D gene is named only where the DNA matches it firmly. For some rows the clone size is stated as once, few or many, or as a class when expanded; others skip it.

TRBV7-9,-,TRBJ1-4,TRBD1,TGTACCAGCAGCTTTCGGATCAGGGGGACTAATGAAAAACTGTTTTTT,CTSSFRIRGTNEKLFF
TRBV7-8,few,TRBJ1-1,-,TGTGCCAGCAGCATTAGGGGACGGCCTGAAGCTTTCTTT,CASSIRGRPEAFF
TRBV7-8,-,TRBJ2-1,TRBD1,TGTGCCAGCACTCGTCGCCCGGGACAGGGAAAAAGTGAGCAGTTCTTC,CASTRRPGQGKSEQFF
TRBV29-1,few,TRBJ1-1,-,TGCAGCGTTTTTACGGAGGAAGCTTTCTTT,CSVFTEEAFF
TRBV20-1,few,TRBJ2-3,TRBD2,TGCAGTGCTACCCCCCCTAGCGGGGGTCGCACAGATACGCAGTATTTT,CSATPPSGGRTDTQYF
TRBV14,few,TRBJ2-5,-,TGTGCCAGCAGCCAAGTCAGGGGCATATGGGAGACCCAGTACTTC,CASSQVRGIWETQYF
TRBV19,-,TRBJ2-3,-,TGTGCCAGTAGTATGGGACCGCCAGGCAGCACAGATACGCAGTATTTT,CASSMGPPGSTDTQYF
TRBV12-3/TRBV12-4,-,TRBJ1-1,-,TGTGCCAGCAGTCTAGAGGGGCGGGCACTTGAAGCTTTCTTT,CASSLEGRALEAFF
TRBV5-1,few,TRBJ1-1,-,TGCGCCAGCTCAAAAGGCCGGGACGGGGGAAAGAACACTGAAGCTTTCTTT,CASSKGRDGGKNTEAFF
TRBV9,few,TRBJ2-5,-,TGTGCCAGCAGCACGACGTTACAGGGTTTTGAGCAGTACTTC,CASSTTLQGFEQYF
TRBV6-5,-,TRBJ2-5,-,TGTGCCAGCAGTTACCAGACAGGCAATAAGCAGTACTTC,CASSYQTGNKQYF
TRBV28,-,TRBJ2-4,TRBD1,TGTGCCGGCAGTCGAGGGGGCGCCAAAACCATTCAGTACTTC,CAGSRGGAKTIQYF
TRBV6-5,-,TRBJ1-2,TRBD1,TGTGCCAGCAGTTATAAGGGATTCTCCGGGTCAGGGGGCAATTGGTATGGCTACACCTTC,CASSYKGFSGSGGNWYGYTF
TRBV5-1,-,TRBJ2-2,-,TGCGCCAGCAGCTTGGGACAGCAAAACACCGGGGAGCTGTTTTTT,CASSLGQQNTGELFF
TRBV4-3,many,TRBJ2-7,-,TGCGCCAGCAGCCAAGATAAGTCAGGGAGGTCAAACGAGCAGTACTTC,CASSQDKSGRSNEQYF
TRBV10-3,few,TRBJ1-1,-,TGTGCCATCAGTGATAAACAGCCAATGAACACTGAAGCTTTCTTT,CAISDKQPMNTEAFF
TRBV4-1,-,TRBJ2-3,TRBD2,TGCGCCAGCAGCCAGACGGGGGGGGAGGGTACGCAGTATTTT,CASSQTGGEGTQYF
TRBV20-1,-,TRBJ1-1,-,TGCAGTGCTAGAGATTTAAATAACCGAGCGGGGGGACTGAACACTGAAGCTTTCTTT,CSARDLNNRAGGLNTEAFF
TRBV5-1,many,TRBJ2-3,-,TGTGCCAGCAGCACCACAGATACGCAGTATTTT,CASSTTDTQYF
TRBV9,-,TRBJ2-1,-,TGTGCCAGCAGCGTTTTGGGGGATGAGCAGTTCTTC,CASSVLGDEQFF
TRBV24-1,few,TRBJ2-3,-,TGTGCCACCAGTGAAGTATCCACAGATACGCAGTATTTT,CATSEVSTDTQYF
TRBV20-1,few,TRBJ2-7,-,TGCAGTGCTAGGGCAGGGAACTACAATGAGCAGTACTTC,CSARAGNYNEQYF
TRBV5-1,-,TRBJ2-5,-,TGCGCCAGCAGCTGGGGAGAGCTCCCAGAGACCCAGTACTTC,CASSWGELPETQYF
TRBV6-2/TRBV6-3,-,TRBJ2-4,TRBD1,TGTGCCAGCAGTTCAGGGGGCGCGTTAAACATTCAGTACTTC,CASSSGGALNIQYF
TRBV9,many,TRBJ1-5,-,TGTGCCAGCAGTGAAGGTGGAAGCAATCAGCCCCAGCATTTT,CASSEGGSNQPQHF
TRBV4-1,once,TRBJ1-2,-,TGCGCCAGCAGCCAAGGCAGCGGCAGGGGCTACACCTTC,CASSQGSGRGYTF
TRBV20-1,-,TRBJ1-1,-,TGCAGTGCTAGAGGGACAACCTTGAACACTGAAGCTTTCTTT,CSARGTTLNTEAFF
TRBV20-1,-,TRBJ2-7,-,TGCAGTGCTGGCCCAGCTCAGGGGATCAATGAGCAGTACTTC,CSAGPAQGINEQYF
TRBV6-2/TRBV6-3,-,TRBJ1-1,-,TGTGCCAGCAGTGCCTCAGGGGCGGCGGGTACTGAAGCTTTCTTT,CASSASGAAGTEAFF
TRBV7-9,-,TRBJ2-1,-,TGTGCCAGCAGTTTCTCGGAGGGCAATGAGCAGTTCTTC,CASSFSEGNEQFF